Listed below are T cell receptor beta chains from one sample, sequenced in a study of early T cells in non-severe SARS-CoV-2 infection. TCRdb used MiXCR to reprocess the 5' RACE reads, holding one entry per CDR3 protein. In the table there are 25,000 to 30,000 distinct CDR3 sequences, less than 10% of which are singletons. Sequenced sample: whole blood. Every receptor here comes from an adult who was a healthcare worker with PCR-confirmed SARS-CoV-2 infection or an uninfected control (not recorded which). CDR3s leave out the opening cysteine and the closing phenylalanine or tryptophan. A clone size is listed for some rows: how often the clone was seen (once, few, many), or a class if it is expanded.

CDR3 protein: ASSWTHSDTQY
V gene: TRBV6-5
J gene: TRBJ2-3
clone size: many

CDR3 protein: ATSDLVAGGQDTQY
V gene: TRBV24-1
J gene: TRBJ2-3
clone size: many

CDR3 protein: ASSKLAGGLDTQY
V gene: TRBV12-3/TRBV12-4
J gene: TRBJ2-3
clone size: NA

CDR3 protein: AISSFWGTEAF
V gene: TRBV10-3
J gene: TRBJ1-1
clone size: medium-sized

CDR3 protein: ASSPSPGGSPLH
V gene: TRBV9
J gene: TRBJ1-6
clone size: few

CDR3 protein: ASIENPSGNTIY
V gene: TRBV2
J gene: TRBJ1-3
clone size: many

CDR3 protein: ASSPWADRANQPQH
V gene: TRBV27
J gene: TRBJ1-5
clone size: NA

CDR3 protein: ASKITYEQY
V gene: TRBV27
J gene: TRBJ2-7
clone size: NA

CDR3 protein: SVKTGSNEKLF
V gene: TRBV29-1
J gene: TRBJ1-4
clone size: many

CDR3 protein: ASSNRVGAATNEKLF
V gene: TRBV12-3/TRBV12-4
J gene: TRBJ1-4
clone size: few

CDR3 protein: SGIGGEETQY
V gene: TRBV20-1
J gene: TRBJ2-5
clone size: few

CDR3 protein: ASSFPEGGSRDTQY
V gene: TRBV7-8
J gene: TRBJ2-3
clone size: many

CDR3 protein: ASSRGDGYGYT
V gene: TRBV12-5
J gene: TRBJ1-2
clone size: many

CDR3 protein: ASSSRGLVTEQY
V gene: TRBV27
J gene: TRBJ2-7
clone size: many

CDR3 protein: ASRRDRDESGYT
V gene: TRBV7-2
J gene: TRBJ1-2
clone size: many

CDR3 protein: SVEKGDGYT
V gene: TRBV29-1
J gene: TRBJ1-2
clone size: few

CDR3 protein: ASRGAGSTDTQY
V gene: TRBV6-6
J gene: TRBJ2-3
clone size: NA

CDR3 protein: ASSADETYEQY
V gene: TRBV5-5
J gene: TRBJ2-7
clone size: many

CDR3 protein: SARDRRLANTGELF
V gene: TRBV20-1
J gene: TRBJ2-2
clone size: many

CDR3 protein: ASRLGTGGRQY
V gene: TRBV6-5
J gene: TRBJ2-5
clone size: NA

CDR3 protein: ATSDPTQGSYEQY
V gene: TRBV24-1
J gene: TRBJ2-7
clone size: many

CDR3 protein: ASSIDTDSNQPQH
V gene: TRBV19
J gene: TRBJ1-5
clone size: many

CDR3 protein: ASSHQLPQTSGGRYEQY
V gene: TRBV4-3
J gene: TRBJ2-7
clone size: many

CDR3 protein: ATRQGTYEQY
V gene: TRBV28
J gene: TRBJ2-7
clone size: many

CDR3 protein: ASKSGGANTDTQY
V gene: TRBV12-3/TRBV12-4
J gene: TRBJ2-3
clone size: few

CDR3 protein: ASSDPGQGKGDGYT
V gene: TRBV6-1
J gene: TRBJ1-2
clone size: many

CDR3 protein: ASSLGGEPQH
V gene: TRBV12-3/TRBV12-4
J gene: TRBJ1-5
clone size: many

CDR3 protein: ASSENFLQIYGYT
V gene: TRBV5-5
J gene: TRBJ1-2
clone size: few

CDR3 protein: ASLEGVGTEAF
V gene: TRBV18
J gene: TRBJ1-1
clone size: many

CDR3 protein: ASSRTGSNQPQH
V gene: TRBV18
J gene: TRBJ1-5
clone size: many

CDR3 protein: ASSSGLASAGELF
V gene: TRBV11-2
J gene: TRBJ2-2
clone size: NA

CDR3 protein: ASSFEGGKGETQY
V gene: TRBV9
J gene: TRBJ2-5
clone size: NA

CDR3 protein: ASSIEGISYNEQF
V gene: TRBV19
J gene: TRBJ2-1
clone size: few

CDR3 protein: ASTGDLVSTDTQY
V gene: TRBV5-1
J gene: TRBJ2-3
clone size: many

CDR3 protein: SANRVGSNQPQH
V gene: TRBV20-1
J gene: TRBJ1-5
clone size: many